Each of the 5 T cell receptor beta chains below was sequenced from the same sample in a study of control samples from healthy donors and cancer patients. The assay was immunoSEQ multiplex PCR, and TCRdb's table has in-frame clones only and misses some. Among about 120,000 clones listed, roughly 90% were seen once. Sequencing was performed on PBMCs. These receptor sequences come from an older woman with lung cancer.

V is TRBV27 and J is TRBJ1-2; D uncertain. Germline V gene sequence: CDR1 MNHEY, CDR2 SMNVEV (reference sequence). The CDR3 consists of 13 residues. V lost 6 bases to trimming and J lost 2 bases, with 10 bases between them. The CDR3 reads CASSRDGNYGYTF. CDR3 coding DNA: TGTGCCAGCAGCCGCGACGGGAACTATGGCTACACCTTC.

The gene calls are TRBV6-2 or TRBV6-3 and TRBJ1-5; D uncertain. CDR1 is MNHEY and CDR2 is SVGEGT in the germline V gene. This CDR3 has 15 amino acids. The germline V and J ends were trimmed by 5 bases and 4 bases, with 15 bases remaining between them. CDR3 region: CASSPLEVGNQPQHF. The CDR3 coding sequence is TGTGCCAGCAGTCCACTTGAGGTAGGGAATCAGCCCCAGCATTTT.

This chain uses TRBV19 with TRBJ1-2; no reliable D call. Germline values: CDR1 LNHDA, CDR2 SQIVND (reference sequence). The CDR3 is 18 residues long. V lost 0 bases, J lost 0 bases, and 17 bases lay in between. The CDR3, as DNA: TGTGCCAGTAGTATAGATGCAGGCATTGCGGCTACTAACTATGGCTACACCTTC. Its translation is CASSIDAGIAATNYGYTF.

This clone was recorded once. This chain connects TRBV28 to TRBJ2-7; D assignment may be TRBD1 or TRBD2 (7 bases each). The CDR3 is made up of 16 amino acids. The V and J ends lost 3 bases and 2 bases respectively, with 17 bases between them. From germline, CDR1 is MDHEN and CDR2 SYDVKM. The CDR3 sequence is CASSLGSGGGPYEQYF. Written as DNA, the CDR3 is TGTGCCAGCAGTTTGGGTTCAGGGGGGGGTCCCTACGAGCAGTACTTC.

The V gene is TRBV24-1, the J gene TRBJ2-5, with TRBD2 identical over 8 bases. V was clipped by 2 bases and J by 5 bases; unmatched bases: 15. This CDR3 spans 18 amino acids. From germline, CDR1 is KGHDR and CDR2 SFDVKD. The CDR3 spells CATSDSSPQRERGETQYF. CDR3 DNA: TGTGCCACCAGTGATTCTAGCCCCCAGCGGGAGAGGGGGGAGACCCAGTACTTC.